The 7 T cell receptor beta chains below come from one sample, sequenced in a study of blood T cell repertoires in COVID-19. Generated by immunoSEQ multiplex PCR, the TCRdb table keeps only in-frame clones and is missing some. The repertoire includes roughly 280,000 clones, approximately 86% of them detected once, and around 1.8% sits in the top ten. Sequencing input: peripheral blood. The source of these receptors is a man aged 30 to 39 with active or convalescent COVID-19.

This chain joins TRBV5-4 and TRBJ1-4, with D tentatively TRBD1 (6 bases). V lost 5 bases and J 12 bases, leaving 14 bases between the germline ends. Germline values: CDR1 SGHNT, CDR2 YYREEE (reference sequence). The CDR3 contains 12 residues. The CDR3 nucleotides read TGTGCCAGCAGACGACAGGTTCTTCAACTGTTTTTT. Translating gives CASRRQVLQLFF.

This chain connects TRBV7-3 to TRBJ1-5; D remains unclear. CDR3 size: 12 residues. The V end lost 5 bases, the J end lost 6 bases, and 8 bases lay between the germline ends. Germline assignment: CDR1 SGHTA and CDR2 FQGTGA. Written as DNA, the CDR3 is TGTGCCAGCAGCGATCCAGGTCAGCCCCAGCATTTT. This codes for CASSDPGQPQHF.

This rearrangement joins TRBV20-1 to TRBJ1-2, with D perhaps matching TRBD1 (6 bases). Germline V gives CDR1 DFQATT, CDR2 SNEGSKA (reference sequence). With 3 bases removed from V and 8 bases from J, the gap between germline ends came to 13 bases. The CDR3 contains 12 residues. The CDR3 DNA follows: TGCAGTGCTAGTTACAGGGCATTGGGCTACACCTTC. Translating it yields CSASYRALGYTF.

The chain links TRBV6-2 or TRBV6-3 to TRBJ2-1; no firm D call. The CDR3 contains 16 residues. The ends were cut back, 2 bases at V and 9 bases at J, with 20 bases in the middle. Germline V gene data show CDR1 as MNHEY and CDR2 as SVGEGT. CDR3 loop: CASSYGGAAAEIEQFF. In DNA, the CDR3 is TGTGCCAGCAGTTACGGTGGTGCGGCAGCTGAAATTGAGCAGTTCTTC.

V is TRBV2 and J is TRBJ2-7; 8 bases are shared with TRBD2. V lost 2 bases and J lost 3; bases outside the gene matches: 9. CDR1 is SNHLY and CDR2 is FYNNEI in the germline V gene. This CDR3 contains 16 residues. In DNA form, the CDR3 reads TGTGCCAGCAGTGAATCCGGAGCGGGGGCCCTCTACGAGCAGTACTTC. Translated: CASSESGAGALYEQYF. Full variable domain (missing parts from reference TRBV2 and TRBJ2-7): EPEVTQTPSHQVTQMGQEVILRCVPISNHLYFYWYRQILGQKVEFLVSFYNNEISEKSEIFDDQFSVERPDGSNFTLKIRSTKLEDSAMYFCASSESGAGALYEQYFGPGTRLTVT.

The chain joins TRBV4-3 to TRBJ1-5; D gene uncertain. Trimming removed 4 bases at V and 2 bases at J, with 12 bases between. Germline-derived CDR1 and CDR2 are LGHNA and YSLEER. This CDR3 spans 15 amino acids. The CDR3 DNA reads TGCGCCAGCAGCCCTATCTGGCTAGGCAATCAGCCCCAGCATTTT. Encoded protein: CASSPIWLGNQPQHF.

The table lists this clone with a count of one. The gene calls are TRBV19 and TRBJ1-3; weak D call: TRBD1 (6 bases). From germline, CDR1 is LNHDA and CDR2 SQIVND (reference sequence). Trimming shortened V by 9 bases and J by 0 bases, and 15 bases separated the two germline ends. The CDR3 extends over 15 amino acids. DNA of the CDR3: TGTGCCAGCAAAAACGAGGGGGACTCTGGAAACACCATATATTTT. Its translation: CASKNEGDSGNTIYF.